These 11 T cell receptor beta chains came from one sample sequenced in a study of T cell responses to AZD1222 COVID-19 vaccine. Repertoires were generated with immunoSEQ multiplex PCR, while TCRdb's copy carries only in-frame clones and drops some. The repertoire includes about 100,000 clones, roughly 91% of them detected once, and under 2% sits in the top ten. The source was peripheral blood, collected on day 0 of AZD1222 vaccination. These receptors came from an adult in good health.

The CDR3 loop reads CASTIGGGGSYNEQFF. DNA of the CDR3: TGTGCCAGTACCATCGGGGGGGGTGGATCCTACAATGAGCAGTTCTTC. The chain has TRBV19 and TRBJ2-1; 8 bases fit TRBD2. Germline trimming cut 7 bases from V and 1 base from J; bases unmatched to any gene: 9. Germline lookup yields CDR1 LNHDA and CDR2 SQIVND (reference sequence). The CDR3 spans 16 residues.

The chain is built from TRBV5-5 and TRBJ1-1; no firm D call. With 3 bases removed from V and 3 bases from J, the gap between germline ends came to 9 bases. The CDR3 extends over 13 amino acids. From germline, CDR1 is SGHKS and CDR2 YYEKEE (reference sequence). CDR3 sequence (DNA): TGTGCCAGCAGCTCGACCTGGGACACTGAAGCTTTCTTT. Its translation: CASSSTWDTEAFF.

This clone was picked up a small number of times. V gene TRBV7-2 combines with J gene TRBJ2-7; D uncertain. From germline, CDR1 is SGHTA and CDR2 FQGNSA. The length of the CDR3 is 11 residues. Trimming stripped 5 bases from V and 4 bases from J, with 6 bases between. The CDR3 spells CASSDRYEQYF. DNA for the CDR3: TGTGCCAGCAGCGACCGATACGAGCAGTACTTC.

The chain links TRBV6-5 to TRBJ2-7; D call uncertain. Germline V CDR1 and CDR2: MNHEY, SVGAGI. V dropped 8 bases and J dropped 5 bases, with 16 bases sitting between them. The CDR3 consists of 13 residues. The CDR3 reads CASLYDQNHEQYF. CDR3 sequence (DNA): TGTGCCAGCTTGTACGACCAAAATCACGAGCAGTACTTC.

The V call is TRBV19, the J call TRBJ2-3, with TRBD1 matching over 7 bases. The junction had 4 bases not matched to a gene; V was cut back by 5 bases and J by 5 bases. From germline, CDR1 is LNHDA and CDR2 SQIVND (reference sequence). CDR3 size: 13 residues. The CDR3 sequence is CASSVQGKDTQYF. CDR3 in DNA: TGTGCCAGTAGTGTACAGGGGAAAGATACGCAGTATTTT.

This sequence joins TRBV7-8 and TRBJ1-5; D may be TRBD1 (5 bases). This CDR3 region has 12 residues. The V gene's germline CDR1 is SGHVS and CDR2 FQNEAQ. The DNA for the CDR3 is TGTGCTACGGGGGTAGTCAATCAGCCCCAGCATTTT. As protein: CATGVVNQPQHF.

The J gene is TRBJ1-6, the V gene TRBV2; D may be TRBD1 (6 bases). Trimming pared 0 bases from V and 8 bases from J, leaving 14 bases between. The CDR3 is 16 residues long. The V gene's germline CDR1 is SNHLY and CDR2 FYNNEI. The CDR3 sequence is CASSEATTGLDSPLHF. The CDR3 DNA reads TGTGCCAGCAGTGAAGCGACTACAGGGTTAGATTCACCCCTCCACTTT. Full variable domain (remainder filled in from reference TRBV2 and TRBJ1-6): EPEVTQTPSHQVTQMGQEVILRCVPISNHLYFYWYRQILGQKVEFLVSFYNNEISEKSEIFDDQFSVERPDGSNFTLKIRSTKLEDSAMYFCASSEATTGLDSPLHFGNGTRLTVT.

The genes are TRBV2 and TRBJ2-2; D remains ambiguous. The V and J ends lost 1 base and 4 bases respectively, with 7 bases between them. The CDR3 is made up of 14 amino acids. CDR1 is SNHLY and CDR2 is FYNNEI in the germline V gene. CDR3 protein: CASSEVLVTGELFF. The CDR3 nucleotides read TGTGCCAGCAGTGAAGTGTTGGTCACCGGGGAGCTGTTTTTT. The complete variable domain, with remaining parts taken from reference TRBV2 and TRBJ2-2, reads EPEVTQTPSHQVTQMGQEVILRCVPISNHLYFYWYRQILGQKVEFLVSFYNNEISEKSEIFDDQFSVERPDGSNFTLKIRSTKLEDSAMYFCASSEVLVTGELFFGEGSRLTVL.

This clone was seen only a few times. The rearrangement uses TRBV5-8 and TRBJ1-4, with 9 bases fitting TRBD1. There are 14 residues in the CDR3. Germline V gives CDR1 SGHTS, CDR2 YDEGEE. The trim removed 3 bases at V and 6 bases at J, leaving 3 bases unmatched. DNA of the CDR3: TGTGCCAGCAGCTCGTGGGACAGGGATGAAAAACTGTTTTTT. Encoded protein: CASSSWDRDEKLFF.

The gene calls are TRBV18 and TRBJ2-7; 8 bases match TRBD1. CDR3 length equals 18 residues. The junction had 14 bases not matched to a gene; V was cut back by 0 bases and J by 4 bases. Germline CDR1 KGHSH, CDR2 LQKENI. The CDR3 sequence: CASSPPSGGASRRYEQYF. For the CDR3, the DNA is TGTGCCAGCTCACCACCTTCAGGGGGCGCAAGCCGAAGGTACGAGCAGTACTTC.

On this clone itself: An end of the junction differs from the germline gene, which may be a read error. V usage is TRBV4-2 and J usage is TRBJ1-5; a possible D gene is TRBD1 (6 bases). Germline CDR1 reads LGHNA; CDR2 reads YNFKEQ. The CDR3 is 16 amino acids. In DNA form, the CDR3 reads TGTGCCAGCAGCCCGGGACAAACAATGAGCAATCATCCCCAGCATTTT. Encoded protein: CASSPGQTMSNHPQHF.